This T cell receptor beta chain was captured in a study of T-cell memory formation after mild COVID-19. General observations from the study: Detection of some responders pre-infection suggested pre-existing cross-reactive memory T cells participated.

Germline V gene sequence: CDR1 SGHTA, CDR2 FQGNSA. The CDR3 is 14 residues long. The germline V and J ends were trimmed by 1 base and 7 bases, with 11 bases remaining between them. TCRdb reprocessed the 5' RACE reads with MiXCR, giving one entry per CDR3 protein. The data show around 500,000 distinct CDR3 sequences, roughly 18% seen once. This clonotype was found many times. Its antigen is unidentified. The clonotype originates from an adult woman who had mild COVID-19 (a few samples of this study predate the infection). Cell type and time point are not known. V and J are TRBV7-2 and TRBJ2-1; maybe TRBD2 (5 bases). The specimen sequenced was PBMCs or a T cell subset sorted from them (not recorded which). CDR3 sequence (DNA): TGTGCCAGCAGCTTAGAGAGGACTGTAAATGAGCAGTTCTTC. Translating it yields CASSLERTVNEQFF.